The 25 T cell receptor beta chains reported below all come from one sample, sequenced in a study of PD-L1 blockade in urothelial cancer. TCRdb's copy holds only in-frame clones and misses some; the assay was immunoSEQ multiplex PCR. The repertoire holds about 43,000 clones, with 88% as singletons. Sequenced here: PBMCs, sampled around atezolizumab (anti-PD-L1) treatment. The receptors shown here come from a woman in her fifties or sixties with urothelial cancer.

The gene calls are TRBV27 and TRBJ2-7; 13 positions agree with TRBD2. The CDR3 runs to 15 residues. V dropped 5 bases and J dropped 4; count of bases not matched to a gene: 5. CDR1 is MNHEY, CDR2 SMNVEV, per germline (reference sequence). The CDR3: CASSGLAGEEYEQYF. Here the CDR3 DNA reads TGTGCCAGCAGTGGACTAGCGGGAGAGGAGTACGAGCAGTACTTC.

The chain recombines TRBV18 with TRBJ1-3, with D perhaps TRBD1 (6 bases). The CDR3 runs 15 residues. Germline lookup yields CDR1 KGHSH and CDR2 LQKENI. V was clipped by 6 bases and J by 0 bases, with 12 bases between them. The CDR3 spells CASSRGQYSGNTIYF. The CDR3 DNA sequence: TGTGCCAGCTCTCGAGGACAGTACTCTGGAAACACCATATATTTT.

The CDR3 reads CASSHPWSSGRNEQFF. For the CDR3, the DNA is TGTGCCAGCAGCCACCCATGGTCTAGCGGGAGGAATGAGCAGTTCTTC. V usage is TRBV14 and J usage is TRBJ2-1; 11 bases align to TRBD2. J lost 7 bases, V lost 3 bases, and 8 bases had no gene match. CDR1 and CDR2 from the germline V gene are SGHDN and FVKESK. CDR3 length: 16 residues.

The CDR3 protein is CASSGALAGGGYTF. The CDR3 DNA is TGTGCCAGCAGCGGGGCCTTGGCGGGGGGCGGCTACACCTTC. J is TRBJ1-2 and V is TRBV9, with D maybe TRBD1 (6 bases). This CDR3 comprises 14 residues. V lost 3 bases and J 8 bases, leaving 17 bases between the germline ends. Germline V gene sequence: CDR1 SGDLS, CDR2 YYNGEE.

The chain couples TRBV19 to TRBJ2-7; TRBD1 matches at 8 bases. Germline V gene lookup returns CDR1 LNHDA and CDR2 SQIVND (reference sequence). CDR3 length: 15 residues. With V trimmed by 4 bases and J by 2 bases, 7 bases remained unmatched. The CDR3 DNA reads TGTGCCAGTAGTAACCGGGACAGGAATCCCTACGAGCAGTACTTC. Protein: CASSNRDRNPYEQYF.

The chain has TRBV25-1 and TRBJ2-5, with no clear D. Trimming removed 5 bases from V and 5 bases from J, with 9 bases in between. Germline CDR1 and CDR2: MGHDK and SYGVNS. The CDR3 sequence is 12 residues long. CDR3 sequence reads: CASSPQAETQYF. The DNA for the CDR3 is TGTGCCAGCAGTCCCCAGGCGGAGACCCAGTACTTC.

The rearrangement joins TRBV18 to TRBJ1-5; 10 bases are a match to TRBD1. The trim removed 3 bases at V and 7 bases at J, leaving 6 bases unmatched. Looked up from germline, CDR1 is KGHSH and CDR2 is LQKENI. The CDR3 length is 15 residues. The CDR3 loop reads CASSPGQGFGQPQHF. The CDR3 nucleotides read TGTGCCAGCTCACCGGGACAGGGGTTCGGACAGCCCCAGCATTTT.

The chain joins TRBV18 to TRBJ2-5, with TRBD2 matching 9 bases. This CDR3 is built from 17 residues. V lost 4 bases to trimming and J lost 5 bases; unmatched junction nucleotides: 14. From germline, CDR1 is KGHSH and CDR2 LQKENI. CDR3: CASSRNRLADEMETQYF. The CDR3 DNA follows: TGTGCCAGCTCACGAAATAGACTAGCGGACGAGATGGAGACCCAGTACTTC.

The chain carries TRBV5-1 and TRBJ2-3; TRBD1 might be the D (5 bases). With 0 bases removed from V and 0 bases from J, the gap between germline ends came to 8 bases. The CDR3 spans 15 residues. Looked up from germline, CDR1 is SGHRS and CDR2 is YFSETQ. The CDR3 loop is CASSLVGASTDTQYF. Here the CDR3 DNA reads TGCGCCAGCAGCTTGGTTGGGGCAAGCACAGATACGCAGTATTTT. The full variable domain, its missing parts supplied by reference TRBV5-1 and TRBJ2-3, is KAGVTQTPRYLIKTRGQQVTLSCSPISGHRSVSWYQQTPGQGLQFLFEYFSETQRNKGNFPGRFSGRQFSNSRSEMNVSTLELGDSALYLCASSLVGASTDTQYFGPGTRLTVL.

The V call is TRBV27, the J call TRBJ2-1; D ambiguous. The CDR3 spans 15 residues. V was clipped by 2 bases and J by 8 bases, with 16 bases between them. In germline, CDR1 is MNHEY, CDR2 SMNVEV (reference sequence). CDR3 sequence reads: CASSLTLDPSHEQFF. The DNA for the CDR3 is TGTGCCAGCAGTTTAACGCTAGATCCTAGTCATGAGCAGTTCTTC.

V is TRBV27 and J is TRBJ2-3; 7 bases match TRBD1. The CDR3 loop spans 16 amino acids. With 5 bases clipped from V and 0 bases from J, the junction kept 8 bases outside the gene matches. Germline CDR1 is MNHEY and CDR2 is SMNVEV (reference sequence). The CDR3 reads CASSPRQGSSTDTQYF. In DNA form, the CDR3 reads TGTGCCAGCAGTCCGCGACAGGGATCTAGCACAGATACGCAGTATTTT.

This clone was detected only once. V gene TRBV5-4 combines with J gene TRBJ2-1, with a possible D match to TRBD1 (6 bases). The CDR3 sequence is 15 residues long. Trimming took 5 bases from V and 6 from J, leaving 18 bases between them. Germline V lookup: CDR1 SGHNT, CDR2 YYREEE (reference sequence). In DNA, the CDR3 is TGTGCCAGCAGACAGGGCCAGGAATCGTTCAATGAGCAGTTCTTC. Its translation: CASRQGQESFNEQFF.

This clone was counted a few times. V usage is TRBV27 and J usage is TRBJ2-5; TRBD2 might be the D (6 bases). V was clipped by 6 bases and J by 5 bases, with 16 bases between them. Germline-derived CDR1 and CDR2 are MNHEY and SMNVEV (reference sequence). The CDR3 sequence is 14 residues long. DNA for the CDR3: TGTGCCAGCAGCGTTAGCGGTTACCGTGAGACCCAGTACTTC. Protein: CASSVSGYRETQYF.

This chain uses TRBV15 with TRBJ1-4, with a tentative D call TRBD1 (5 bases). V lost 1 base and J lost 7, with 13 bases in between. Germline V gene sequence: CDR1 LNHNV, CDR2 YYDKDF (reference sequence). CDR3 size: 15 residues. CDR3 residues: CATSRGRQGGEKLFF. CDR3 coding DNA: TGTGCCACCAGCAGAGGTCGTCAGGGAGGTGAAAAACTGTTTTTT.

The chain joins TRBV7-9 to TRBJ2-3; 9 positions agree with TRBD1. Germline V gives CDR1 SEHNR, CDR2 FQNEAQ (reference sequence). The CDR3 consists of 16 residues. V was pared by 3 bases and J by 2 bases, with 6 bases of the junction left unmatched. The CDR3 DNA reads TGTGCCAGCAGCTTGGGGACAGGGACTACCACAGATACGCAGTATTTT. As protein: CASSLGTGTTTDTQYF.

This chain uses TRBV7-3 with TRBJ1-2, with TRBD1 as a possible D gene (6 bases). This CDR3 is 13 amino acids long. The germline V and J ends were trimmed by 4 bases and 4 bases, with 10 bases remaining between them. Germline V lookup: CDR1 SGHTA, CDR2 FQGTGA. The chain's CDR3 is CASSYRDGYGYTF. In nucleotides, the CDR3 is TGTGCCAGCAGCTACAGGGACGGCTATGGCTACACCTTC.

V usage is TRBV7-9 and J usage is TRBJ2-7; 8 nucleotides line up with TRBD2. Trimming removed 11 bases from V and 3 bases from J; junction bases left unmatched: 6. This CDR3 comprises 12 residues. Per the germline V gene, CDR1 is SEHNR and CDR2 is FQNEAQ (reference sequence). CDR3 nucleotide sequence: TGTGCCGGGGAGCGGGAGAGCTACGAGCAGTACTTC. Its translation: CAGERESYEQYF.

This clone has only one observation. The V and J genes are TRBV28 and TRBJ2-1, with unresolved D. The CDR3 is 12 residues long. Germline V gene data show CDR1 as MDHEN and CDR2 as SYDVKM. V lost 5 bases and J lost 5, with 7 bases in between. CDR3 residues: CASSLSHNEQFF. Here the CDR3 DNA reads TGTGCCAGCAGTCTCAGTCACAATGAGCAGTTCTTC.

This rearrangement joins TRBV5-1 to TRBJ2-1; D may be TRBD2 (5 bases). Trimming cost V 3 bases and J 0 bases, with 19 bases left between them. There are 18 residues in the CDR3. Germline V gives CDR1 SGHRS, CDR2 YFSETQ. CDR3 in amino acids: CASSSQIPGTSSYNEQFF. The CDR3 DNA reads as TGCGCCAGCAGCTCACAAATCCCCGGTACTAGCTCCTACAATGAGCAGTTCTTC.

This clone was picked up one time. The CDR3 DNA is TGTGCCAGCAGCCGGGACAGGGACACTGAAGCTTTCTTT. Amino acids: CASSRDRDTEAFF. The chain couples TRBV2 to TRBJ1-1; 9 nucleotides line up with TRBD1. With 6 bases clipped from V and 3 bases from J, the junction kept 2 bases outside the gene matches. The CDR3 is 13 residues long. Germline CDR1 is SNHLY and CDR2 is FYNNEI.

The rearrangement links TRBV5-1 to TRBJ2-2, with 10 bases identical to TRBD2. Germline CDR1 SGHRS, CDR2 YFSETQ. Trimming cost V 0 bases and J 1 base; bases outside gene matches: 15. This CDR3 contains 21 residues. The CDR3 spells CASSLDPRWLAGAVNTGELFF. The CDR3 coding sequence is TGCGCCAGCAGCTTGGATCCCCGATGGCTAGCGGGAGCGGTGAACACCGGGGAGCTGTTTTTT. The full variable domain, with the rest looked up from reference TRBV5-1 and TRBJ2-2, is KAGVTQTPRYLIKTRGQQVTLSCSPISGHRSVSWYQQTPGQGLQFLFEYFSETQRNKGNFPGRFSGRQFSNSRSEMNVSTLELGDSALYLCASSLDPRWLAGAVNTGELFFGEGSRLTVL.

The rearrangement joins TRBV6-1 to TRBJ1-5, with 10 bases matching TRBD1. The CDR3 is 15 amino acids. Unmatched junction bases numbered 2, after V lost 1 base and J lost 5 bases. Germline V gene data show CDR1 as MNHNS and CDR2 as SASEGT. The CDR3 nucleotides are TGTGCCAGCAGTGAAGGGACAGGGGGAGATCAGCCCCAGCATTTT. Translation: CASSEGTGGDQPQHF.

This sequence joins TRBV15 and TRBJ1-4; D call uncertain. Trimming left V 1 base short and J 8 bases short, with 5 bases between. CDR3 length: 12 amino acids. Germline lookup yields CDR1 LNHNV and CDR2 YYDKDF (reference sequence). CDR3 amino acids: CATSRAEEKLFF. In nucleotides, the CDR3 is TGTGCCACCAGCAGAGCCGAGGAAAAACTGTTTTTT. Based on the CDR3 plus reference TRBV15 and TRBJ1-4, the full variable domain is DAMVIQNPRYQVTQFGKPVTLSCSQTLNHNVMYWYQQKSSQAPKLLFHYYDKDFNNEADTPDNFQSRRPNTSFCFLDIRSPGLGDTAMYLCATSRAEEKLFFGSGTQLSVL.

The J gene is TRBJ2-5, the V gene TRBV12-5, with TRBD2 matching 10 bases. The CDR3 is 19 residues long. Per germline, CDR1 LGHNT and CDR2 FRNRAP. Trimming at V came to 0 bases and at J to 2 bases, leaving 12 bases not matched to a gene. CDR3: CASGLVPSGSWWEQETQYF. For the CDR3, the DNA is TGTGCTAGTGGTTTGGTACCTAGCGGGAGTTGGTGGGAACAAGAGACCCAGTACTTC.

This clone was found once. This sequence joins TRBV5-1 and TRBJ2-3, with 7 bases that match TRBD1. The germline CDR1 and CDR2 sequences are SGHRS and YFSETQ. V dropped 4 bases and J dropped 2; count of bases not matched to a gene: 7. The CDR3 covers 15 residues. CDR3 amino acids: CASSLRDSFTDTQYF. The DNA for the CDR3 is TGCGCCAGCAGCCTACGGGACAGTTTCACAGATACGCAGTATTTT. Complete variable domain (other parts from reference TRBV5-1 and TRBJ2-3): KAGVTQTPRYLIKTRGQQVTLSCSPISGHRSVSWYQQTPGQGLQFLFEYFSETQRNKGNFPGRFSGRQFSNSRSEMNVSTLELGDSALYLCASSLRDSFTDTQYFGPGTRLTVL.